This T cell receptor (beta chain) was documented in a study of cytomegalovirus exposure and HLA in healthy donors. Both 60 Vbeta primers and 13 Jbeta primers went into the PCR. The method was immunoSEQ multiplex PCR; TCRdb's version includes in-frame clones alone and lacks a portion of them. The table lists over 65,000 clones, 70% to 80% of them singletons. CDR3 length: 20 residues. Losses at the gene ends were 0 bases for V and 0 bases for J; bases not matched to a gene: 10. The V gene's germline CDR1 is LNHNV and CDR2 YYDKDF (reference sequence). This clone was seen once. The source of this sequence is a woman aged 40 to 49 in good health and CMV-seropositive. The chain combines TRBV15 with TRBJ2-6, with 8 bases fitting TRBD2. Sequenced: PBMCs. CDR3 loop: CATSRDRGSGVPSGANVLTF. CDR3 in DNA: TGTGCCACCAGCAGAGATAGGGGTAGCGGGGTACCCTCTGGGGCCAACGTCCTGACTTTC.